The 12 T cell receptor beta chains given below trace back to one sample, sequenced in a study of shared clonotypes between healthy human individuals. The method was immunoSEQ multiplex PCR; TCRdb's version includes in-frame clones alone and lacks a portion of them. The data contain around 480,000 clones, over 75% of them singletons. The specimen sequenced was PBMCs. These receptors all stem from a woman aged 40-49 years in good health. Some clones in this sample may be carry-over from other donors' samples.

This clone has only a few counts. V gene TRBV25-1 combines with J gene TRBJ2-7, with 11 bases fitting TRBD2. The CDR3 is made up of 16 amino acids. From germline, CDR1 is MGHDK and CDR2 SYGVNS. J was trimmed by 0 bases and V by 3 bases; bases with no gene match: 4. CDR3 DNA: TGTGCCAGCAGTGAGTTACTAGCGGGAGACTCCTACGAGCAGTACTTC. Its translation: CASSELLAGDSYEQYF.

V gene TRBV4-2 combines with J gene TRBJ2-1, with D possibly being TRBD1 (5 bases). The germline gives CDR1 LGHNA, CDR2 YNFKEQ. The CDR3 is 16 amino acids. Trimming stripped 3 bases from V and 0 bases from J, with 12 bases between. CDR3 bases: TGTGCCAGCAGCCAGTCAGGCCAGGGCTCCTACAATGAGCAGTTCTTC. It translates to CASSQSGQGSYNEQFF.

The V and J genes are TRBV6-5 and TRBJ2-1; the D call may be TRBD1 or TRBD2 (5 bases each). The V gene's germline CDR1 is MNHEY and CDR2 SVGAGI. The CDR3 spans 15 residues. Trimming removed 4 bases at V and 4 bases at J, with 14 bases between. The CDR3 DNA follows: TGTGCCAGCAGTTTGGGGGAGTGGTTATACAATGAGCAGTTCTTC. It yields the protein CASSLGEWLYNEQFF.

A few counts support this clone. The chain recombines TRBV5-6 with TRBJ2-5; TRBD2 aligns across 8 bases. V shed 3 bases and J 5 bases; nucleotides not matched to a gene: 6. Germline CDR1 is SGHDT and CDR2 is YYEEEE. CDR3 size: 14 residues. The CDR3 nucleotides read TGTGCCAGCAGCTCCCTACGGGGGGGGGAGACCCAGTACTTC. Amino acids: CASSSLRGGETQYF.

CDR3 in amino acids: CASSLGASSYNEQFF. In DNA form, the CDR3 reads TGTGCCAGCAGCTTAGGGGCGAGCTCCTACAATGAGCAGTTCTTC. The J gene is TRBJ2-1, the V gene TRBV7-3; tentatively, D is TRBD1 (5 bases). The CDR3 runs 15 residues. From germline, CDR1 is SGHTA and CDR2 FQGTGA. V was pared by 2 bases and J by 0 bases, with 8 bases between.

CDR3 sequence reads: CASIPENTEAFF. The CDR3 DNA sequence: TGTGCCAGCATCCCCGAGAACACTGAAGCTTTCTTT. This chain uses TRBV6-7 with TRBJ1-1; D is undetermined. TRBV6-7 is identified as an open reading frame with a role that is uncertain. CDR3 length: 12 residues. V shed 7 bases and J shed 1 base, with 7 bases lying between them.

The rearrangement uses TRBV5-1 and TRBJ1-2; D is unresolved. CDR1 SGHRS and CDR2 YFSETQ come from the germline V gene. This CDR3 contains 15 residues. Trimming left V 4 bases short and J 2 bases short, with 15 bases between. The CDR3 DNA follows: TGCGCCAGCAGCGCAAACCTAGGCCCCAACTATGGCTACACCTTC. This sequence encodes CASSANLGPNYGYTF.

This clone has only a few counts. The rearrangement links TRBV4-1 to TRBJ2-2; perhaps TRBD2 as D (6 bases). The V end was cut by 1 base, the J end by 5 bases, with 17 bases between. CDR1 and CDR2 (germline): MGHRA, YSYEKL. The CDR3 extends over 17 amino acids. The CDR3 nucleotides read TGCGCCAGCAGCCAAGTTCGGCTAGCGATATCGACCGGGGAGCTGTTTTTT. Its translation: CASSQVRLAISTGELFF.

This clone was detected a few times. The V and J genes are TRBV14 and TRBJ2-7; no definite D call. V was clipped by 2 bases and J by 7 bases, with 9 bases between them. The CDR3 extends over 12 amino acids. Germline V gene lookup returns CDR1 SGHDN and CDR2 FVKESK. The CDR3, as DNA: TGTGCCAGCAGCCAATCAGGTTGGGAGCAGTACTTC. It encodes CASSQSGWEQYF.

The V call is TRBV2, the J call TRBJ2-5; 12 bases are shared with TRBD2. The J call is in doubt because the DNA end fits TRBJ2-7 better. Germline V lookup: CDR1 SNHLY, CDR2 FYNNEI. The CDR3 runs 16 residues. In nucleotides, the CDR3 is TGTGCCAGCACCCCCGGTCTAGCGGGGGGGTCCTACGAGCAGTACTTC. This gives the protein CASTPGLAGGSYEQYF.

This clone was observed a few times. The J gene is TRBJ2-1, the V gene TRBV9; possibly TRBD1 for D (6 bases). V was shortened by 0 bases and J by 4 bases, with 11 bases between the two germline ends. The CDR3 is made up of 15 amino acids. CDR1 SGDLS and CDR2 YYNGEE come from the germline V gene. CDR3 loop: CASSVGGHRYNEQFF. In DNA form, the CDR3 reads TGTGCCAGCAGCGTAGGGGGACACAGATACAATGAGCAGTTCTTC.

Concerning this clone itself: Other DNA sequences in this specimen translate into the identical CDR3. The V gene is TRBV10-2, the J gene TRBJ2-1; 8 nucleotides match TRBD1. Germline lookup yields CDR1 WSHSY and CDR2 SAAADI. The V segment lost 6 bases and the J segment 2 bases; nucleotides outside the gene matches: 6. CDR3 length equals 15 residues. The CDR3 sequence: CASSKTGGPYNEQFF. DNA for the CDR3: TGCGCCAGCAGCAAAACAGGGGGTCCCTACAATGAGCAGTTCTTC.